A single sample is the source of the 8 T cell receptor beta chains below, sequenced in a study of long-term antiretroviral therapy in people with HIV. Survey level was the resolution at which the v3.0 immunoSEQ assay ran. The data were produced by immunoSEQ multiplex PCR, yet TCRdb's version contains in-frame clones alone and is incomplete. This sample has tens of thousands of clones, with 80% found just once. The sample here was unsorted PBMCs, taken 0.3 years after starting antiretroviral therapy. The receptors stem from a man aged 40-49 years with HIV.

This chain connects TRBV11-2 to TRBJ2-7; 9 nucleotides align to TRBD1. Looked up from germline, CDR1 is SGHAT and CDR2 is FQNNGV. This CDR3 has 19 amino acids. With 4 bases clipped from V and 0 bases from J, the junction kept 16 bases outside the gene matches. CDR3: CASSSYFLGVTGGSYEQYF. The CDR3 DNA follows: TGTGCCAGCAGCTCCTACTTCTTAGGTGTGACAGGGGGCTCCTACGAGCAGTACTTC. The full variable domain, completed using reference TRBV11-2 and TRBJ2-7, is EAGVAQSPRYKIIEKRQSVAFWCNPISGHATLYWYQQILGQGPKLLIQFQNNGVVDDSQLPKDRFSAERLKGVDSTLKIQPAKLEDSAVYLCASSSYFLGVTGGSYEQYFGPGTRLTVT.

CDR3 sequence: CASSVHRDRGDTQYF. CDR3 DNA sequence: TGTGCCAGCAGCGTGCACCGGGACAGGGGAGATACGCAGTATTTT. The V gene is TRBV9, the J gene TRBJ2-3, with 10 bases identical to TRBD1. The V gene end was trimmed by 2 bases and the J gene end by 5 bases; junction bases not matched to a gene: 5. There are 15 residues in the CDR3. The germline gives CDR1 SGDLS, CDR2 YYNGEE.

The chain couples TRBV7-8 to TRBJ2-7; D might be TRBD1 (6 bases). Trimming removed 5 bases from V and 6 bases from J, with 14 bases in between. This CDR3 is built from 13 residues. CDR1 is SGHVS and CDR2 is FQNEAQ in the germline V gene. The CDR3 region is CASSLPDRSEQYF. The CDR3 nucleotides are TGTGCCAGCAGCCTCCCCGACAGGTCCGAGCAGTACTTC.

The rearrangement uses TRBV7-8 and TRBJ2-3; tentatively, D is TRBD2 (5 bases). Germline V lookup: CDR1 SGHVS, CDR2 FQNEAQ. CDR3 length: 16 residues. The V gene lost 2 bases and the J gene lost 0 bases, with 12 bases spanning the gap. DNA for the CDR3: TGTGCCAGCAGCTTAAGGCTAGCTCTAAGCACAGATACGCAGTATTTT. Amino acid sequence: CASSLRLALSTDTQYF.

CDR3 sequence: CASSQYAPGTQYF. As DNA, the CDR3 is TGTGCCAGCAGTCAATATGCCCCAGGGACCCAGTACTTC. This sequence joins TRBV27 and TRBJ2-5; D gene unclear. The CDR3 is 13 residues long. Trimming shortened V by 5 bases and J by 7 bases, and 14 bases separated the two germline ends. Per germline, CDR1 MNHEY and CDR2 SMNVEV (reference sequence).

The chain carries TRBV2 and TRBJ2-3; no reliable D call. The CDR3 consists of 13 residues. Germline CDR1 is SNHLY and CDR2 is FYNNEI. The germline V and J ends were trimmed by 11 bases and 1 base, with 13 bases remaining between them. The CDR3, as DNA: TGTGCCCGGTTAAGGCTGGGCACAGATACGCAGTATTTT. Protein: CARLRLGTDTQYF.

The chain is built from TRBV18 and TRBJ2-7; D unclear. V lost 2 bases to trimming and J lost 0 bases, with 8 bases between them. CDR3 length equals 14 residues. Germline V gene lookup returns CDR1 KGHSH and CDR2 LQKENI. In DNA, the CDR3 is TGTGCCAGCTCACCATTAGATAACTCCTACGAGCAGTACTTC. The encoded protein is CASSPLDNSYEQYF.

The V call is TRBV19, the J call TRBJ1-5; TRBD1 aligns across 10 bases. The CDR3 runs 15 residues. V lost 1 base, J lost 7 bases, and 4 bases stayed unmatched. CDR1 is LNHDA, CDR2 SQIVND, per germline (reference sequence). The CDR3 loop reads CASSIGGQGGQPQHF. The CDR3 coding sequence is TGTGCCAGTAGTATAGGAGGACAGGGGGGCCAGCCCCAGCATTTT. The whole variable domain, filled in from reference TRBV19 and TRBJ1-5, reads DGGITQSPKYLFRKEGQNVTLSCEQNLNHDAMYWYRQDPGQGLRLIYYSQIVNDFQKGDIAEGYSVSREKKESFPLTVTSAQKNPTAFYLCASSIGGQGGQPQHFGDGTRLSIL.